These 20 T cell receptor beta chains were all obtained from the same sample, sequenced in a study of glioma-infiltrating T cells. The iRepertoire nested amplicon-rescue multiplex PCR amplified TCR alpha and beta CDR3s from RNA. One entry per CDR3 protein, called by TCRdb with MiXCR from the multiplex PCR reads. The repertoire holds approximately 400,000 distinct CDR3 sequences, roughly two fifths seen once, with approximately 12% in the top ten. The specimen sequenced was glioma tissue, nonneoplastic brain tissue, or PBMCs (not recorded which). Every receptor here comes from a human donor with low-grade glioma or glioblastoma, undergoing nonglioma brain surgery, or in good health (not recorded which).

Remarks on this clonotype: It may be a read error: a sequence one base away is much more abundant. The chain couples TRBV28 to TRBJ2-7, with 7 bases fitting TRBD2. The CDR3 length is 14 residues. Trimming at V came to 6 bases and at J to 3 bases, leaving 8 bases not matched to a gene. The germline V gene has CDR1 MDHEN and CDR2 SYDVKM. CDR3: CASRPCGSVYEQYF. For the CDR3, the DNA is TGTGCCAGCAGACCTTGCGGGAGCGTCTACGAGCAGTACTTC.

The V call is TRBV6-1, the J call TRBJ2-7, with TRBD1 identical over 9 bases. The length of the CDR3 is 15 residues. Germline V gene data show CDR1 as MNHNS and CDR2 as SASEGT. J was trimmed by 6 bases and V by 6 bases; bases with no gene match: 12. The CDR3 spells CASSAPRDRVGEQYF. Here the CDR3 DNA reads TGTGCCAGCAGCGCACCCCGGGACAGGGTTGGCGAGCAGTACTTC.

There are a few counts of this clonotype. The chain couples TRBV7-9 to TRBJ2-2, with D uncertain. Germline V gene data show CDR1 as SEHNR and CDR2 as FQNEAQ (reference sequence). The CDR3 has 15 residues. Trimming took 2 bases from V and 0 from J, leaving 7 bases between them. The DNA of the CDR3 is TGTGCCAGCAGCTTAAGGGAAGCGAACACCGGGGAGCTGTTTTTT. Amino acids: CASSLREANTGELFF.

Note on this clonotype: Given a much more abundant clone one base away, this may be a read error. The CDR3 protein is CSARGTLRDSPLHF. The CDR3 DNA reads as TGCAGTGCTAGAGGGACCCTGAGAGATTCACCCCTCCACTTT. The chain recombines TRBV20-1 with TRBJ1-6; D gene unclear. With 1 base removed from V and 8 bases from J, the gap between germline ends came to 12 bases. This CDR3 is 14 amino acids long. CDR1 and CDR2 from the germline V gene are DFQATT and SNEGSKA (reference sequence).

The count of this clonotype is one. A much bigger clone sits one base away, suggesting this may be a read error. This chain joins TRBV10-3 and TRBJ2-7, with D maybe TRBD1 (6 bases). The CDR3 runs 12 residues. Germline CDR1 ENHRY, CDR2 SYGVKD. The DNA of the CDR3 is TGTGCCGTCAGCCCGCAGGGGTACGAGCAGTACTTC. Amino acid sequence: CAVSPQGYEQYF.

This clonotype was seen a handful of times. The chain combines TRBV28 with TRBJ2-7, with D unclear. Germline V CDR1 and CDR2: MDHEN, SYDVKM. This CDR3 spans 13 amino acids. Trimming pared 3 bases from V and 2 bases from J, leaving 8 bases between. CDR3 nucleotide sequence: TGTGCCAGCAGTTTGGGCCCTGCCTACGAGCAGTACTTC. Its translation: CASSLGPAYEQYF. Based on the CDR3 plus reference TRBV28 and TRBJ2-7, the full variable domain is DVKVTQSSRYLVKRTGEKVFLECVQDMDHENMFWYRQDPGLGLRLIYFSYDVKMKEKGDIPEGYSVSREKKERFSLILESASTNQTSMYLCASSLGPAYEQYFGPGTRLTVT.

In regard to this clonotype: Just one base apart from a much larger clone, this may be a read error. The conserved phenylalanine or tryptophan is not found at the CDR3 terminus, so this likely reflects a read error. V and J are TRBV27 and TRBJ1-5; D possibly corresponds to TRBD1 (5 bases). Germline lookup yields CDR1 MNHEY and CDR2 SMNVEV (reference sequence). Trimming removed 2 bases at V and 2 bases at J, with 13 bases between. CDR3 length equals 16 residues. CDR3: CASSLIGALGNQPQHS. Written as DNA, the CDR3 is TGTGCCAGCAGTTTAATTGGGGCCCTAGGCAATCAGCCCCAGCATTCT.

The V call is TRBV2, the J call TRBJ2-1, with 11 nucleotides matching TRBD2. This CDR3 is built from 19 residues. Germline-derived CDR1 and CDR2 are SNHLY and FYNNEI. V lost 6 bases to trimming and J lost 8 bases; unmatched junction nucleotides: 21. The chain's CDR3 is CASSPPAGLAGGPKDEQFF. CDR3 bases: TGTGCCAGCAGCCCCCCAGCGGGGTTAGCGGGAGGGCCTAAGGATGAGCAGTTCTTC.

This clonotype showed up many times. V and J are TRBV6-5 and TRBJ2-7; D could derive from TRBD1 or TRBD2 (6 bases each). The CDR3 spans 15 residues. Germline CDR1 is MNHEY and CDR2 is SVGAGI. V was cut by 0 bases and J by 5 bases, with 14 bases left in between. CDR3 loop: CASSYSIRGLDEQYF. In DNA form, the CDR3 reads TGTGCCAGCAGTTACTCGATTCGGGGGCTCGACGAGCAGTACTTC.

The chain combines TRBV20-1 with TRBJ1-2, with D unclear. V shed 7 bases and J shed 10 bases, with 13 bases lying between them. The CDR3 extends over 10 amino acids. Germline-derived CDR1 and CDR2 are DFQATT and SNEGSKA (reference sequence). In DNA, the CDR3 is TGCAGTGTTCTGGATTATAACTACACCTTC. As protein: CSVLDYNYTF.

The DNA for the CDR3 is TGTGCTAGTGGTTTATACAACATTGGGGAGCTGTTTTTT. Protein product: CASGLYNIGELFF. The rearrangement uses TRBV12-5 and TRBJ2-2; D ambiguous. The length of the CDR3 is 13 residues. Germline V lookup: CDR1 LGHNT, CDR2 FRNRAP. V was cut by 3 bases and J by 8 bases, with 10 bases left in between.

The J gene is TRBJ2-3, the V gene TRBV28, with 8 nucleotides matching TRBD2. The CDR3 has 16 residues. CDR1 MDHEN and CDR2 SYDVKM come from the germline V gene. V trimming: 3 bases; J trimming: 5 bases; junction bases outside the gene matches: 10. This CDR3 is CASSFRTSRILDTQYF. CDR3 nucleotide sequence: TGTGCCAGCAGTTTTAGGACTAGCCGGATTTTAGATACGCAGTATTTT.

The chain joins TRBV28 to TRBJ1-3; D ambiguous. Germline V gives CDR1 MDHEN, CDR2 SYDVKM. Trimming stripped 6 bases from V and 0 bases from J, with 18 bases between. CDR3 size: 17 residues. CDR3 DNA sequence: TGTGCCAGCAGCTTTTTGGAGGGCTTCAGCTCTGGAAACACCATATATTTT. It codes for CASSFLEGFSSGNTIYF.

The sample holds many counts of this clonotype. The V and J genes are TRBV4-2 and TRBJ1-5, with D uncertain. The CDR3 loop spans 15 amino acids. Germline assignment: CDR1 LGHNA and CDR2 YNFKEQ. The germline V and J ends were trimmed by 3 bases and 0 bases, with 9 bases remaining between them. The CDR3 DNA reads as TGTGCCAGCAGCCAGACGGAAAATAGCAATCAGCCCCAGCATTTT. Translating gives CASSQTENSNQPQHF.

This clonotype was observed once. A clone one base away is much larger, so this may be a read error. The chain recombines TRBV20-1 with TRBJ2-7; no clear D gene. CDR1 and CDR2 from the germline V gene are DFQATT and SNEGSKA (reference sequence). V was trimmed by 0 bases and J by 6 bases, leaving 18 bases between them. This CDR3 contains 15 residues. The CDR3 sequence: CSARDSIGSWGEQYF. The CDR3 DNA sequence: TGCAGTGCTAGAGACTCGATCGGGTCTTGGGGCGAGCAGTACTTC.

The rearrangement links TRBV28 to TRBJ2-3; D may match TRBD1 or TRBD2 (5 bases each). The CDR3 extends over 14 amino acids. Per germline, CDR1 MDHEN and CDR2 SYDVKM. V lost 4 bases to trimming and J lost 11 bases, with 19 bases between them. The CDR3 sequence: CASSSFGAEYEQYF. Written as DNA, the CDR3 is TGTGCCAGCAGTTCCTTCGGGGCAGAATACGAGCAGTATTTT.

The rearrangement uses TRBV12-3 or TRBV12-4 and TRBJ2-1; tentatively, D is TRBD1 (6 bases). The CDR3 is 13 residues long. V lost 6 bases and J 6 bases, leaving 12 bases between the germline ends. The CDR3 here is CASRGTRGNEQFF. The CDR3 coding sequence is TGTGCCAGCAGGGGGACCAGGGGCAATGAGCAGTTCTTC.

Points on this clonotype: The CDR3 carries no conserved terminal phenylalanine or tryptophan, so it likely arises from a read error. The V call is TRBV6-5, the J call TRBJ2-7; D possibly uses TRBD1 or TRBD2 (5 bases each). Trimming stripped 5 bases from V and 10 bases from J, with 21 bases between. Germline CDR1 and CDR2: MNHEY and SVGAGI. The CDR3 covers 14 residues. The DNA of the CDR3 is TGTGCCAGCAGTCGGGACGGAACCCCTACGGAACAGTACTCC. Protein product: CASSRDGTPTEQYS.

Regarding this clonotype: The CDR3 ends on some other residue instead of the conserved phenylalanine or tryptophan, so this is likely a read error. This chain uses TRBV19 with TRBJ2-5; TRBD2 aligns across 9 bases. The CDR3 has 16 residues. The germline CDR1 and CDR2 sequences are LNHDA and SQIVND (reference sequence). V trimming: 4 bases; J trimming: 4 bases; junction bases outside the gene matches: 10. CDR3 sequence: CASSTDSSGSVETQYL. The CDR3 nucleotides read TGTGCCAGTAGTACCGACAGTAGCGGGAGTGTAGAGACCCAGTACCTC.

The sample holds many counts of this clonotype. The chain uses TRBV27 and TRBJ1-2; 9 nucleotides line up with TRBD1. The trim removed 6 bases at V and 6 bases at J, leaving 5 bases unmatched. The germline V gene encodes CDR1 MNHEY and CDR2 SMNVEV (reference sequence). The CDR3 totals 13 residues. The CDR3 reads CASSPGQGNGYTF. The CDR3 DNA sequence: TGTGCCAGCAGCCCAGGACAGGGGAATGGCTACACCTTC.